The text below deals with one TCR beta chain. Its antigen remains unidentified. This record belongs to a study of beta chain features in type 1 diabetes. Study-level points and caveats: For cells with high TCR expression, cDNA sequencing could yield over-representation.

The CDR3 is 13 residues long. Trimming stripped 2 bases from V and 4 bases from J, with 8 bases between. The germline gives CDR1 SGHTA, CDR2 FQGNSA. Since all of the isolated RNA was reverse transcribed, expressed TCRB transcripts were what got sequenced. Measured with immunoSEQ multiplex PCR; TCRdb has only the in-frame clones, and not every one. The sample consists of roughly 400,000 clones, approximately 14% of them appearing once. The chain is built from TRBV7-2 and TRBJ2-5; D call uncertain. The source is a man aged 25-40 years in good health. The sample comprised naive CD4+ T cells from blood. CDR3 region: CASSLRVSETQYF. DNA of the CDR3: TGTGCCAGCAGCTTAAGGGTGTCAGAGACCCAGTACTTC. The full variable domain, rest sourced from reference TRBV7-2 and TRBJ2-5, is GAGVSQSPSNKVTEKGKDVELRCDPISGHTALYWYRQSLGQGLEFLIYFQGNSAPDKSGLPSDRFSAERTGGSVSTLTIQRTQQEDSAVYLCASSLRVSETQYFGPGTRLLVL.